The 15 T cell receptor beta chains presented below share a single source sample, sequenced in a study of beta chain features in type 1 diabetes. The investigators reverse transcribed all of the isolated RNA, so they sequenced expressed TCRB transcripts. Profiled with immunoSEQ multiplex PCR; TCRdb holds only in-frame clones, not every one. The table records hundreds of thousands of clones, 13% of them present only once. Study-wide findings and caveats: Shortening that was moderate but significant affected the TCRB CDR3s of Type 1 diabetes patients in all four CD4+ subsets.

These receptors have no known antigen. Specimen: naive CD4+ T cells from blood. All receptors come from a man younger than 35 with type 1 diabetes.

This rearrangement joins TRBV10-3 to TRBJ2-5; TRBD1 is a possible D gene (6 bases). The CDR3 is made up of 14 amino acids. CDR1 is ENHRY, CDR2 SYGVKD, per germline. V lost 6 bases and J 3 bases, leaving 14 bases between the germline ends. The chain's CDR3 is CAIRRKTGEETQYF. In DNA form, the CDR3 reads TGTGCCATCAGAAGAAAGACAGGAGAAGAGACCCAGTACTTC.

In this sample, this clone turned up a few times. This chain links TRBV11-2 with TRBJ1-6, with D possibly matching TRBD1 (5 bases). V lost 0 bases and J lost 7, with 19 bases in between. Germline CDR1 reads SGHAT; CDR2 reads FQNNGV. CDR3 length: 18 amino acids. The CDR3 coding sequence is TGTGCCAGCAGCTTAGAAGGACCACTGGCCAGGGCCAATTCACCCCTCCACTTT. Its protein is CASSLEGPLARANSPLHF.

The chain employs TRBV4-2 and TRBJ2-7; D possibly matches TRBD1 or TRBD2 (5 bases each). CDR1 is LGHNA, CDR2 YNFKEQ, per germline. The CDR3 consists of 15 residues. Between the trimmed V and J ends, which lost 0 bases and 2 bases, there was a span of 11 bases. The CDR3 protein is CASSQDPGQPYEQYF. CDR3 in DNA: TGTGCCAGCAGCCAAGATCCGGGGCAGCCCTACGAGCAGTACTTC.

This clone was detected only a few times. Other DNA sequences within the sample encode an identical CDR3. The chain carries TRBV19 and TRBJ2-2; D is ambiguous. Deletions cut 6 bases from V and 2 bases from J, with 1 base between. The CDR3 contains 11 residues. Germline CDR1 LNHDA, CDR2 SQIVND (reference sequence). The CDR3 sequence: CASSNTGELFF. CDR3 nucleotide sequence: TGTGCCAGTAGCAACACCGGGGAGCTGTTTTTT.

There are a few counts of this clone. V usage is TRBV7-2 and J usage is TRBJ1-2; 8 bases match TRBD1. V shed 5 bases and J 2 bases; nucleotides not matched to a gene: 4. This CDR3 region has 14 residues. The germline V gene has CDR1 SGHTA and CDR2 FQGNSA. The CDR3 loop is CASSAQGGNYGYTF. CDR3 coding DNA: TGTGCCAGCAGCGCACAGGGGGGGAACTATGGCTACACCTTC.

This rearrangement joins TRBV5-1 to TRBJ1-1, with D unresolved. The germline gives CDR1 SGHRS, CDR2 YFSETQ. Deletions cut 7 bases from V and 1 base from J, with 20 bases between. CDR3 size: 16 residues. The CDR3 nucleotides are TGCGCCAGCTCGCCCGCCGACATCGATAGGAACACTGAAGCTTTCTTT. This codes for CASSPADIDRNTEAFF. Using reference TRBV5-1 and TRBJ1-1 for the parts outside the CDR3, the full variable domain is KAGVTQTPRYLIKTRGQQVTLSCSPISGHRSVSWYQQTPGQGLQFLFEYFSETQRNKGNFPGRFSGRQFSNSRSEMNVSTLELGDSALYLCASSPADIDRNTEAFFGQGTRLTVV.

This clone showed up just a few times. This rearrangement joins TRBV6-1 to TRBJ2-1, with 9 bases identical to TRBD1. Germline V gene data show CDR1 as MNHNS and CDR2 as SASEGT. The CDR3 contains 14 residues. V gave up 5 bases and J gave up 8 bases; unmatched junction bases: 7. The CDR3 DNA reads as TGTGCCAGCAGTACGGGACAGGGTGGCCATGAGCAGTTCTTC. Translating it yields CASSTGQGGHEQFF.

This clone was counted between two and nine times. V usage is TRBV30 and J usage is TRBJ2-5; TRBD2 might be the D (5 bases). V lost 3 bases and J lost 2, with 10 bases in between. Germline V CDR1 and CDR2: GTSNPN, SVGIG (reference sequence). The CDR3 has 13 amino acids. CDR3 nucleotides: TGTGCCTGGAGCGAGGGTTGGCAAGAGACCCAGTACTTC. This translates into CAWSEGWQETQYF.

Details on this clone: Other DNA sequences in the same sample also yield this CDR3. The J gene is TRBJ2-2, the V gene TRBV7-9; D is ambiguous. Per germline, CDR1 SEHNR and CDR2 FQNEAQ (reference sequence). V lost 3 bases, J lost 2 bases, and 7 bases lay in between. The CDR3 extends over 14 amino acids. The CDR3: CASSLAGNTGELFF. DNA of the CDR3: TGTGCCAGCAGCTTGGCTGGCAACACCGGGGAGCTGTTTTTT.

This clone was picked up a small number of times. J is TRBJ1-2 and V is TRBV27; 9 bases align to TRBD1. In germline, CDR1 is MNHEY, CDR2 SMNVEV (reference sequence). Trimming removed 5 bases from V and 7 bases from J; junction bases left unmatched: 8. The CDR3 has 14 residues. CDR3: CASSPLTGGSGYTF. In nucleotides, the CDR3 is TGTGCCAGCAGTCCCCTGACAGGGGGAAGTGGCTACACCTTC.

The V call is TRBV7-9, the J call TRBJ2-1; D is tentatively TRBD1 or TRBD2 (5 bases each). Trimming pared 1 base from V and 0 bases from J, leaving 10 bases between. Germline CDR1 reads SEHNR; CDR2 reads FQNEAQ (reference sequence). The CDR3 extends over 16 amino acids. CDR3 nucleotides: TGTGCCAGCAGCTTAGAGGGACCCCGCTCCTACAATGAGCAGTTCTTC. Protein sequence: CASSLEGPRSYNEQFF.

The J gene is TRBJ2-7, the V gene TRBV2; 11 positions agree with TRBD1. V was pared by 4 bases and J by 3 bases, with 5 bases of the junction left unmatched. This CDR3 is built from 15 residues. Germline V gene data show CDR1 as SNHLY and CDR2 as FYNNEI. This chain's CDR3 is CASSVGTGGIYEQYF. The CDR3 DNA sequence: TGTGCCAGCAGTGTGGGGACAGGGGGAATCTACGAGCAGTACTTC. Filled out from reference TRBV2 and TRBJ2-7, the complete variable domain reads EPEVTQTPSHQVTQMGQEVILRCVPISNHLYFYWYRQILGQKVEFLVSFYNNEISEKSEIFDDQFSVERPDGSNFTLKIRSTKLEDSAMYFCASSVGTGGIYEQYFGPGTRLTVT.

V usage is TRBV9 and J usage is TRBJ2-7; D is possibly TRBD1 (5 bases). Germline V gene data show CDR1 as SGDLS and CDR2 as YYNGEE. The CDR3 extends over 14 amino acids. V dropped 4 bases and J dropped 6 bases, with 17 bases sitting between them. The CDR3 DNA reads as TGTGCCAGCAGCCTAGGGGATGGAAACTCCGAGCAGTACTTC. This codes for CASSLGDGNSEQYF.

A few counts support this clone. The chain employs TRBV10-3 and TRBJ1-1; 7 bases align to TRBD1. Germline loops: CDR1 ENHRY, CDR2 SYGVKD. V lost 0 bases and J lost 7; bases outside the gene matches: 2. The CDR3 spans 13 residues. The CDR3 region is CAISESTGIEAFF. The CDR3 nucleotides read TGTGCCATCAGTGAGTCGACAGGGATTGAAGCTTTCTTT.

The chain uses TRBV7-2 and TRBJ1-1; maybe TRBD1 (5 bases). Germline-derived CDR1 and CDR2 are SGHTA and FQGNSA. The CDR3 has 14 amino acids. The V and J ends lost 4 bases and 3 bases respectively, with 12 bases between them. The CDR3 here is CASSSQGVDTEAFF. The CDR3 DNA follows: TGTGCCAGCAGCTCGCAGGGAGTTGACACTGAAGCTTTCTTT.